The following is a T cell receptor (beta chain) sequence with its context. This clone's antigen is unknown. No much larger clone exists at a distance of one base, and base qualities are not known. cDNA was synthesized by template-switch 5'RACE using a primer with a 10-nucleotide random unique molecular identifier that tagged each TCR transcript. Over 180 million TCR-beta sequences, covering 15-18 subjects, were produced in each sequencing run. The RNeasy kit was used to extract total RNA. TCR-beta VDJ regions were amplified with primers for the TCR constant region and the 5'RACE anchor, using the KAPA Real-time Library Amplification kit. A first PCR added sample indexes and Illumina adaptors, and a second PCR then raised library yield. The roughly 650 bp TCR product was size-selected on a 2% E-gel SizeSelection system after Ampure bead purification. Before pooling, library quality was checked on a Bioanalyzer, concentration was measured with Qubit, and libraries were quantified with the Kapa Library Quantification kit. Paired-end 2 x 150 bp sequencing of the libraries was performed on an Illumina HiSeq 2500. To increase sequence diversity, roughly 24-32% phiX was spiked into each library pool. Per the original workflow: Quality-filtered reads were processed with the UMI-based MiGEC pipeline, and over 90% of raw TCR sequences were removed by the MiGEC pipeline during error correction. IMGT germline references were used for alignment of VDJ genes, and clonotypes were defined by a unique CDR3 amino acid sequence together with V-J genes. VDJtools evaluated clonal expansion, Shannon diversity and CDR3 relatedness (CalcPairwiseDistances, ClusterSamples); CLCbio workbench built phylogenetic trees. Using coefficient-of-variation modelling across technical triplicates, the study counted a clone as expanded if it had at least 8 unique UMIs. Starting from the raw public reads, TCRdb applied fastp trimming at Q25, assembled clones with MiXCR and retained in-frame beta chains. Rows are combined by CDR3 protein, so each entry shows the most common genes and DNA. The V and J calls were determined by TCRdb, not by the authors. The sample data list tens of thousands of distinct CDR3 sequences, and around a tenth of these were observed just once. The top ten clonotypes cover 1.8% of the sample.

This record comes from a study of neurological immune-mediated disorders (dated by TCRdb to about 2019). Background on the whole study: The study compared peripheral blood TCR-beta repertoires of HTLV-I-associated myelopathy (HAM/TSP) patients, multiple sclerosis patients and healthy controls using UMI-based sequencing. Alongside PBMC samples, the set of some 98 TCR-beta libraries contained longitudinal samples, technical triplicates, and paired CD4+ and CD8+ T-cell subsets that had been sorted. The cohort comprised roughly 70 subjects: about 14 HAM/TSP patients, around 34 multiple sclerosis patients and around 20 healthy controls.

Points the paper makes about the study in general: TCR clonal expansion was greatest in HAM/TSP patients and smallest in MS patients, who ranked below even healthy controls. No identical CDR3 amino acid sequences were shared among expanded clones across subjects, suggesting private TCR-beta repertoires in all groups.

The healthy controls were volunteers from a blood bank in Maryland, USA. Libraries from unsorted PBMCs were made from 2 million PBMCs kept in RNAlater at -80 degrees C until RNA extraction. Peripheral blood underwent Ficoll-Hypaque density gradient centrifugation to isolate PBMCs, which were then cryopreserved in liquid nitrogen. This receptor was obtained from a man between 35 and 55 years old in good health. Specimen: PBMCs.

This receptor has the CDR3 CASSEGSVIQETQYF. The nucleotides read TGTGCCAGCAGTGAAGGCAGTGTTATCCAAGAGACCCAGTACTTC. The chain uses TRBV2 and TRBJ2-5; there is no confident call for the D gene. V is cut by 1 base and J by 1 base, and the space between the germline ends is 10 bases. The CDR3 measures 15 amino acids from cysteine to phenylalanine. Solely the CDR3 DNA is kept, with 45 bases framed from the first base. CDR1 SNHLY and CDR2 FYNNEI are derived from the germline V gene. The variable domain in full, with residues beyond the CDR3 obtained from the reference TRBV2 and TRBJ2-5 genes, is EPEVTQTPSHQVTQMGQEVILRCVPISNHLYFYWYRQILGQKVEFLVSFYNNEISEKSEIFDDQFSVERPDGSNFTLKIRSTKLEDSAMYFCASSEGSVIQETQYFGPGTRLLVL.